These 8 T cell receptor beta chains were sequenced from one sample in a study of shared clonotypes between healthy human individuals (dated by TCRdb to the early 2020s). The library was produced with the immunoSEQ multiplex PCR assay. TCRdb retrieved this table from immuneACCESS and kept in-frame rearrangements only. Not all clones are present; in checked studies, unresolved V genes account for under half, and no reason is known for the remainder. The sample table holds hundreds of thousands of clones, of which around 77% were seen once. Around 12% of the sample goes to the ten largest clones. Sequenced sample: PBMCs. These receptors were collected from a woman aged 35 to 49 in good health. Some clones in this sample may be carry-over from other donors' samples.

The CDR3 DNA reads as TGTGCCAGCAGCCCGTCCGGCGGTAAAAACACTGAAGCTTTCTTT. As protein: CASSPSGGKNTEAFF. J is TRBJ1-1 and V is TRBV7-2; D gene unclear. The CDR3 has 15 amino acids. V was pared by 5 bases and J by 2 bases, with 15 bases between. The germline gives CDR1 SGHTA, CDR2 FQGNSA.

The chain recombines TRBV4-1 with TRBJ2-1, with 10 nucleotides matching TRBD2. CDR3 length: 15 amino acids. The trim removed 4 bases at V and 3 bases at J, leaving 3 bases unmatched. The germline CDR1 and CDR2 sequences are MGHRA and YSYEKL. The CDR3 spells CASSPLAGVYNEQFF. CDR3 nucleotide sequence: TGCGCCAGCAGCCCCCTAGCGGGAGTCTACAATGAGCAGTTCTTC.

This chain uses TRBV7-9 with TRBJ2-4; D is ambiguous. The CDR3 loop spans 15 amino acids. The germline gives CDR1 SEHNR, CDR2 FQNEAQ (reference sequence). With 5 bases removed from V and 4 bases from J, the gap between germline ends came to 15 bases. CDR3 in DNA: TGTGCCAGCAGCCACGAAGGTGGCTTGAAAAACATTCAGTACTTC. It translates to CASSHEGGLKNIQYF.

The chain employs TRBV5-4 and TRBJ1-4; 10 bases map to TRBD1. The CDR3 contains 15 residues. Germline V gene sequence: CDR1 SGHNT, CDR2 YYREEE (reference sequence). Trimming removed 1 base from V and 8 bases from J; junction bases left unmatched: 5. CDR3 region: CASSLTGTGDEKLFF. The CDR3 region has the DNA TGTGCCAGCAGCTTGACCGGGACAGGGGACGAAAAACTGTTTTTT.

This sequence joins TRBV28 and TRBJ1-1; 7 positions match TRBD1. V lost 6 bases and J lost 2; bases outside the gene matches: 9. There are 15 residues in the CDR3. From germline, CDR1 is MDHEN and CDR2 SYDVKM. CDR3 in amino acids: CASSLRTGVNTEAFF. CDR3 coding DNA: TGTGCCAGCAGCTTAAGGACAGGAGTTAACACTGAAGCTTTCTTT.

V and J are TRBV4-3 and TRBJ2-5; D is unresolved. This CDR3 contains 13 residues. CDR1 is LGHNA and CDR2 is YSLEER in the germline V gene. Trimming pared 0 bases from V and 11 bases from J, leaving 13 bases between. For the CDR3, the DNA is TGCGCCAGCAGCCAAGATTTTACGAGAATGCAGTACTTC. Its protein is CASSQDFTRMQYF.

The sample holds many counts of this clone. V usage is TRBV19 and J usage is TRBJ1-5, with D tentatively TRBD1 (5 bases). V was cut by 6 bases and J by 2 bases, with 20 bases left in between. CDR3 length: 17 amino acids. Germline loops: CDR1 LNHDA, CDR2 SQIVND (reference sequence). The CDR3 sequence: CASSTPRARGGNQPQHF. CDR3 coding DNA: TGTGCCAGTAGCACCCCGAGGGCCCGGGGGGGCAATCAGCCCCAGCATTTT. Drawing the rest from reference TRBV19 and TRBJ1-5, the complete variable domain is DGGITQSPKYLFRKEGQNVTLSCEQNLNHDAMYWYRQDPGQGLRLIYYSQIVNDFQKGDIAEGYSVSREKKESFPLTVTSAQKNPTAFYLCASSTPRARGGNQPQHFGDGTRLSIL.

A remark on this clone: One end of the junction is discordant with germline, which a read error may explain. The sample holds other DNA sequences that translate to the same CDR3. V usage is TRBV30 and J usage is TRBJ1-5, with a tentative D call TRBD1 (6 bases). CDR3 length: 14 amino acids. CDR1 and CDR2 from the germline V gene are GTSNPN and SVGIG (reference sequence). The CDR3 reads CAWSFRRGNGPQHF. Here the CDR3 DNA reads TGTGCCTGGAGTTTCCGCAGGGGTAATGGGCCCCAGCACTTC.